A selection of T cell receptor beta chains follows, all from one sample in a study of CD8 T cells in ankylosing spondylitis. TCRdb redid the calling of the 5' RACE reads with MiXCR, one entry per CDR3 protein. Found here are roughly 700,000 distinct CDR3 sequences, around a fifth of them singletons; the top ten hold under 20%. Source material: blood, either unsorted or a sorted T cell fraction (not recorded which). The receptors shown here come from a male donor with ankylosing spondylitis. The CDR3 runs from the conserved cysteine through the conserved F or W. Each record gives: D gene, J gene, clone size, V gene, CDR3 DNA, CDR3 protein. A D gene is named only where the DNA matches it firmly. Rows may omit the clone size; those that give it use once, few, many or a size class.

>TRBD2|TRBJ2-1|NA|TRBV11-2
TGTGCCAGCAGCTCTAGCGGGAGCAGTGTCGATGAGCAGTTCTTC
CASSSSGSSVDEQFF
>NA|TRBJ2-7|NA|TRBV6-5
TGTGCCAGCAGTTACGACAGCGGCGAGCAGTACTTC
CASSYDSGEQYF
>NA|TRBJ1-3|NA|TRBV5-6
TGTGCCAGCAGCTTTACAGGTGGAAACACCATATATTTT
CASSFTGGNTIYF
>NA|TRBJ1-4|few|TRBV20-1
TGCAGTGCTAGGGCAAACAGGGTTAATGAAAAACTGTTTTTT
CSARANRVNEKLFF
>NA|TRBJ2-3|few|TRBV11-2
TGTGCCAGCAGCTCAGGACAGACGGATGCAGATACGCAGTATTTT
CASSSGQTDADTQYF
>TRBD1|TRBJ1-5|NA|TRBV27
TGTGCCAGCAGTTCGCCGGGACAGCAGCATTTT
CASSSPGQQHF
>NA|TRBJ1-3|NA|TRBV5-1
TGCGCCAGCAGTTCGAAAGGGTATGGTGGAAACACCATATATTTT
CASSSKGYGGNTIYF
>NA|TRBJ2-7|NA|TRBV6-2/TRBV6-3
TGTGCCAGCAGCCACTGGGGGAGAGGCTACGAGCAGTACTTC
CASSHWGRGYEQYF
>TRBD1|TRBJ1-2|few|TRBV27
TGTGCCAGCAGAAGGACAGGGGGTGATTATGGCTACACCTTC
CASRRTGGDYGYTF
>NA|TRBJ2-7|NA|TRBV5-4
TGTGCCAGCAGCTTATCTTCAGCCGTGGGAGGCGAGCAGTACTTC
CASSLSSAVGGEQYF
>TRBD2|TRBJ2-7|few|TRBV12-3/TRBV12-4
TGTGCCAGCAGTCTGGGCCCGGGACTAGCGGGGGGGGAGCAGTACTTC
CASSLGPGLAGGEQYF
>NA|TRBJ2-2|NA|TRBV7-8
TGTGCCAGCAGCTCGCGGGACTCGAACACCGGGGAGCTGTTTTTT
CASSSRDSNTGELFF
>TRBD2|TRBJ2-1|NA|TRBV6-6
TGTGCCAGCGTAACGGGGGGGTACAATGAGCAGTTCTTC
CASVTGGYNEQFF
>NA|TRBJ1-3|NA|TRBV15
TGTGCCACCAGCAGAGTGCTGGACTCTGGAAACACCATATATTTT
CATSRVLDSGNTIYF